Shown below are 9 T cell receptor beta chains from a single sample sequenced in a study of T cells in Graves' hyperthyroidism and ophthalmopathy. Amplification targeted TCR beta CDR3 regions from RNA transcripts. Researchers ran a first-round RT-PCR on the TCR CDR3 using the HTBI primer set. TCRdb called the multiplex PCR reads again in MiXCR, with one record for every CDR3 protein. The table records under 300,000 distinct CDR3 sequences, around 13% of them present only once. Sequencing was carried out using blood. These receptors were collected from a middle-aged woman with Graves' hyperthyroidism.

Ten or more counts support this clonotype. One junction end does not reproduce the germline sequence, and a read error may be involved. The gene calls are TRBV3-1 and TRBJ1-3; D remains unclear. In germline, CDR1 is LGHDT, CDR2 YNNKEL (reference sequence). This CDR3 comprises 12 residues. CDR3 sequence (DNA): TGTGCCAGCAGTCAAGACGGAGACACCATATATTTT. The encoded protein is CASSQDGDTIYF.

This clonotype was detected many times. The J gene is TRBJ1-1, the V gene TRBV7-2; TRBD1 aligns across 12 bases. Germline V CDR1 and CDR2: SGHTA, FQGNSA. The J segment lost 3 bases and the V segment lost 1 base, leaving 9 bases of the junction unmatched. This CDR3 spans 18 amino acids. The CDR3 region is CASSLEHRDRGRDTEAFF. The DNA for the CDR3 is TGTGCCAGCAGCTTAGAACACCGGGACAGGGGGCGCGACACTGAAGCTTTCTTT.

At least ten counts were recorded for this clonotype. The V and J genes are TRBV2 and TRBJ2-3; possible D gene TRBD1, 5 bases. CDR3 length: 15 residues. Germline values: CDR1 SNHLY, CDR2 FYNNEI. Trimming removed 6 bases from V and 8 bases from J, with 21 bases in between. Here the CDR3 DNA reads TGTGCCAGCAGCGCGACCAGGGTGGGGCGAGGTACGCAGTATTTT. Translated: CASSATRVGRGTQYF.

There are many counts of this clonotype. This chain links TRBV15 with TRBJ2-3, with D unclear. Trimming stripped 8 bases from V and 1 base from J, with 1 base between. The CDR3 sequence is 10 residues long. Germline V lookup: CDR1 LNHNV, CDR2 YYDKDF (reference sequence). CDR3 region: CATGTDTQYF. The CDR3 nucleotides read TGTGCCACCGGCACAGATACGCAGTATTTT.

This clonotype was counted many times. This rearrangement joins TRBV12-3 or TRBV12-4 to TRBJ1-1; 12 bases map to TRBD1. The CDR3 loop spans 15 amino acids. The trim removed 5 bases at V and 3 bases at J, leaving 4 bases unmatched. CDR3 residues: CASSPGQGADTEAFF. CDR3 nucleotide sequence: TGTGCCAGCAGTCCGGGACAGGGGGCGGACACTGAAGCTTTCTTT.

This chain joins TRBV2 and TRBJ2-7; 7 bases agree with TRBD2. The CDR3 extends over 11 amino acids. V lost 10 bases, J lost 2 bases, and 2 bases stayed unmatched. The V gene's germline CDR1 is SNHLY and CDR2 FYNNEI. The CDR3 DNA reads TGTGCCAACAGCGGGGCCTACGAGCAGTACTTC. Translated, it gives CANSGAYEQYF.

This clonotype was recorded a few times. The rearrangement links TRBV18 to TRBJ1-1; no firm D call. V was clipped by 0 bases and J by 3 bases, with 11 bases between them. Germline CDR1 and CDR2: KGHSH and LQKENI. CDR3 length equals 15 residues. The CDR3: CASSPPAGADTEAFF. The CDR3 region has the DNA TGTGCCAGCTCACCACCTGCAGGCGCGGACACTGAAGCTTTCTTT.

There are a few counts of this clonotype. The chain combines TRBV20-1 with TRBJ2-2; possible D gene TRBD1, 5 bases. This CDR3 is 15 amino acids long. From germline, CDR1 is DFQATT and CDR2 SNEGSKA (reference sequence). V dropped 1 base and J dropped 1 base, with 10 bases sitting between them. The CDR3 is CSARVPGLNTGELFF. The CDR3 DNA is TGCAGTGCTAGAGTTCCAGGGTTGAACACCGGGGAGCTGTTTTTT.

This clonotype was found many times. The chain carries TRBV7-9 and TRBJ2-3, with D unresolved. The CDR3 is 15 residues long. Germline CDR1 SEHNR, CDR2 FQNEAQ (reference sequence). V shed 1 base and J shed 3 bases, with 11 bases lying between them. This chain's CDR3 is CASSLVMVGTDTQYF. CDR3 DNA: TGTGCCAGCAGCTTAGTCATGGTGGGGACAGATACGCAGTATTTT.